The clone carrying this TCR beta chain has more than one count but fewer than ten. As yet, its antigen is unknown. Compared with germline, one end of the junction differs, possibly owing to a read error. CDR3-region Arm-PCR and iRepertoire HTBI primers produced the TCR beta libraries. Original processing notes: About 62 TRBV and some 14 TRBJ segments were identified across samples. TCRdb re-called the multiplex PCR reads through MiXCR, storing one row per CDR3 protein. TCRdb assigned the V and J calls; the authors' analysis was not used. This sample has approximately 500,000 distinct CDR3 sequences; 20% to 25% occur once, and the top ten carry approximately 6.4%. These data belong to a study of regulatory T cells in long-lasting Graves disease. The study, taken as a whole, reports: Peripheral blood, not thyroid tissue, was the sole material studied.

The CDR3 has 14 residues. Germline V gene lookup returns CDR1 SEHNR and CDR2 FQNEAQ (reference sequence). Described time point: persistent/refractory GD, antithyroid drugs over 5 years with positive TRAb. RNA from PBMCs was the source of the TCR library. In each case, Graves' disease was diagnosed per American Thyroid Association guidelines. The chain uses TRBV7-9 and TRBJ2-7, with 8 bases that match TRBD1. The TCR sequence derives from a female donor with Graves disease. The specimen was peripheral blood mononuclear cells (PBMCs), collected when the disease was refractory, from a patient treated with antithyroid drugs. The CDR3 sequence is CASSLAGTGDEQYF. In DNA form, the CDR3 reads TGCGCCAGCAGCTTGGCCGGGACAGGCGATGAGCAGTACTTC.